This paragraph reports one T cell receptor (beta chain). The data were produced by immunoSEQ multiplex PCR, yet TCRdb's version contains in-frame clones alone and is incomplete. The sample shows over 400,000 clones, over 80% of them seen only once. Documented treatment: some 19 received Ad26.COV2.S at low or high dose, single or two shots; about 5 received placebo; per-sample allocation not given. It was on day 63 after the first vaccine or placebo injection that samples were taken. The data were taken from a study of Ad26.COV2.S vaccination and SARS-CoV-2 variants. V shed 3 bases and J shed 2 bases, with 7 bases lying between them. CDR1 is KGHSH, CDR2 LQKENI, per germline. The CDR3 extends over 13 amino acids.

This receptor was taken from a person aged 18-65 years who received the Ad26.COV2.S COVID-19 vaccine or a placebo. The chain carries TRBV18 and TRBJ2-5; no clear D gene. This material consisted of peripheral blood, taken in a trial of Ad26.COV2.S vaccine versus placebo. The CDR3 protein is CASSPQEQETQYF. CDR3 coding DNA: TGTGCCAGCTCACCCCAGGAACAAGAGACCCAGTACTTC.